The 21 T cell receptor beta chains below were found in one sample sequenced in a study of a mutant IDH1 vaccine in newly diagnosed glioma. Method: immunoSEQ multiplex PCR; TCRdb's copy keeps in-frame clones and lacks some. In the table there are about 88,000 clones, 82% of which are singletons. Time point in this sample: baseline, week 1 (first vaccination visit). Sample treatment: pre-vaccination baseline after standard-of-care therapy. The material sequenced was PBMCs, taken from a glioma patient treated with radiotherapy, temozolomide or both. The receptors stem from a man in his forties with glioma. Some clones in this sample may be carry-over from other donors' samples.

The CDR3 bases are TGTGCCAGTAGTATAGGTGGGACAGGGGGGCAGAAGACCCAGTACTTC. This gives the protein CASSIGGTGGQKTQYF. The chain has TRBV19 and TRBJ2-5; TRBD1 matches at 11 bases. Germline CDR1 and CDR2: LNHDA and SQIVND (reference sequence). The CDR3 spans 16 residues. The J segment lost 6 bases and the V segment lost 1 base, leaving 7 bases of the junction unmatched.

The J gene is TRBJ1-4, the V gene TRBV5-4; 7 nucleotides align to TRBD1. With V trimmed by 4 bases and J by 8 bases, 2 bases remained unmatched. Looked up from germline, CDR1 is SGHNT and CDR2 is YYREEE (reference sequence). The CDR3 has 12 amino acids. The CDR3 loop is CASSTRGEKLFF. For the CDR3, the DNA is TGTGCCAGCAGCACCAGGGGGGAAAAACTGTTTTTT.

This clone has a single count. The chain joins TRBV1 to TRBJ1-2. TRBV1 is termed a pseudogene. The CDR3 totals 10 residues. CDR3 loop: CTSPLGGYTF. Written as DNA, the CDR3 is TGCACCAGCCCCCTCGGGGGCTACACCTTC.

J is TRBJ2-5 and V is TRBV5-6; D may be TRBD2 (6 bases). Germline CDR1 and CDR2: SGHDT and YYEEEE. The V end lost 4 bases, the J end lost 5 bases, and 18 bases lay between the germline ends. The CDR3 is 15 amino acids. The CDR3 loop is CASSGGTYPRETQYF. In nucleotides, the CDR3 is TGTGCCAGCAGCGGAGGGACTTATCCTCGGGAGACCCAGTACTTC.

By share, this clone counts as medium-sized. J is TRBJ1-1 and V is TRBV5-1; TRBD1 matches at 7 bases. The CDR3 length is 14 residues. The germline V gene has CDR1 SGHRS and CDR2 YFSETQ. V dropped 4 bases and J dropped 0; count of bases not matched to a gene: 3. CDR3 sequence reads: CASSTGQLNTEAFF. As DNA, the CDR3 is TGCGCCAGCAGCACGGGACAGCTGAACACTGAAGCTTTCTTT.

The chain joins TRBV2 to TRBJ1-1; TRBD1 might be the D (5 bases). The germline V gene has CDR1 SNHLY and CDR2 FYNNEI. This CDR3 is built from 16 residues. Trimming cost V 6 bases and J 3 bases, with 20 bases left between them. Written as DNA, the CDR3 is TGTGCCAGCAGGCAGGGATGGGGGTTCGAGGACACTGAAGCTTTCTTT. It yields the protein CASRQGWGFEDTEAFF.

CDR3: CASNSGGAGNEQFF. Here the CDR3 DNA reads TGTGCCAGCAATAGCGGGGGGGCGGGGAATGAGCAGTTCTTC. The rearrangement joins TRBV9 to TRBJ2-1; 11 nucleotides agree with TRBD2. This CDR3 is 14 amino acids long. The germline V gene encodes CDR1 SGDLS and CDR2 YYNGEE. V was clipped by 6 bases and J by 7 bases; unmatched bases: 6.

The J gene is TRBJ1-5, the V gene TRBV4-1; D unclear. From germline, CDR1 is MGHRA and CDR2 YSYEKL. Deletions cut 1 base from V and 0 bases from J, with 13 bases between. This CDR3 spans 17 amino acids. CDR3 bases: TGCGCCAGCAGCCAAGTAAGGGCAGGTTATAGCAATCAGCCCCAGCATTTT. The encoded protein is CASSQVRAGYSNQPQHF.

The chain uses TRBV4-1 and TRBJ1-2; possible D gene TRBD1, 6 bases. V lost 3 bases and J 4 bases, leaving 18 bases between the germline ends. Germline CDR1 MGHRA, CDR2 YSYEKL. The CDR3 has 16 amino acids. CDR3 sequence reads: CASSQTASGTSYGYTF. CDR3 bases: TGCGCCAGCAGCCAGACCGCCTCCGGGACATCCTATGGCTACACCTTC.

V gene TRBV7-9 combines with J gene TRBJ1-1; D is perhaps TRBD1 (6 bases). Germline lookup yields CDR1 SEHNR and CDR2 FQNEAQ (reference sequence). V was clipped by 5 bases and J by 9 bases, with 10 bases between them. The CDR3 contains 11 residues. CDR3: CASSTDRKAFF. DNA of the CDR3: TGTGCCAGCAGCACTGACAGGAAAGCTTTCTTT.

The J gene is TRBJ1-4, the V gene TRBV5-1; D perhaps matches TRBD1 (5 bases). V lost 0 bases, J lost 2 bases, and 5 bases lay in between. The length of the CDR3 is 14 residues. Germline assignment: CDR1 SGHRS and CDR2 YFSETQ. The CDR3 bases are TGCGCCAGCAGCTTGGCAGGGACTAATGAAAAACTGTTTTTT. It codes for CASSLAGTNEKLFF.

This rearrangement joins TRBV5-1 to TRBJ1-1; tentatively, D is TRBD1 (5 bases). V was cut by 1 base and J by 4 bases, with 8 bases left in between. There are 13 residues in the CDR3. CDR1 and CDR2 from the germline V gene are SGHRS and YFSETQ. The DNA of the CDR3 is TGCGCCAGCAGCTTGCAAGGGGTCACTGAAGCTTTCTTT. Protein: CASSLQGVTEAFF. Supplemented by reference TRBV5-1 and TRBJ1-1, the full variable domain reads KAGVTQTPRYLIKTRGQQVTLSCSPISGHRSVSWYQQTPGQGLQFLFEYFSETQRNKGNFPGRFSGRQFSNSRSEMNVSTLELGDSALYLCASSLQGVTEAFFGQGTRLTVV.

This chain connects TRBV6-5 to TRBJ1-5; no firm D call. Germline CDR1 and CDR2: MNHEY and SVGAGI. Trimming stripped 6 bases from V and 0 bases from J, with 12 bases between. The CDR3 is made up of 15 amino acids. CDR3 sequence reads: CASSPTGNSNQPQHF. Here the CDR3 DNA reads TGTGCCAGCAGCCCGACCGGGAATAGCAATCAGCCCCAGCATTTT.

A remark on this clone: Relative to the germline gene, one junction end is altered; a read error may explain this. The rearrangement joins TRBV18 to TRBJ2-1; 14 nucleotides match TRBD2. The CDR3 is 17 residues long. CDR1 and CDR2 from the germline V gene are KGHSH and LQKENI. CDR3 bases: TGTGCCTGCTCATGGACTAGCGGGGGGCACCTCGCCAATGAGCAGTTCTTC. Translation: CACSWTSGGHLANEQFF. Variable domain in full (rest from reference TRBV18 and TRBJ2-1): NAGVMQNPRHLVRRRGQEARLRCSPMKGHSHVYWYRQLPEEGLKFMVYLQKENIIDESGMPKERFSAEFPKEGPSILRIQQVVRGDSAAYFCACSWTSGGHLANEQFFGPGTRLTVL.

The chain joins TRBV19 to TRBJ1-5; D might be TRBD1 (5 bases). The CDR3 totals 15 residues. Germline V gives CDR1 LNHDA, CDR2 SQIVND (reference sequence). Trimming cost V 2 bases and J 1 base, with 9 bases left between them. Written as DNA, the CDR3 is TGTGCCAGTAGTATATGGGGCGACAGCAATCAGCCCCAGCATTTT. Translation gives CASSIWGDSNQPQHF.

This chain connects TRBV5-8 to TRBJ2-2; 7 bases fit TRBD1. CDR1 and CDR2 (germline): SGHTS, YDEGEE. The CDR3 has 15 residues. The V and J ends lost 4 bases and 7 bases, in that order; junction bases with no gene match: 10. In nucleotides, the CDR3 is TGTGCCAGCAGCCTGACAGGGTCGTTCCTCGGGGAGCTGTTTTTT. Residues: CASSLTGSFLGELFF.

The chain couples TRBV9 to TRBJ2-5; D possibly matches TRBD1 or TRBD2 (6 bases each). This CDR3 has 15 residues. The ends were cut back, 0 bases at V and 1 base at J, with 10 bases in the middle. Germline V CDR1 and CDR2: SGDLS, YYNGEE. The CDR3 region is CASSVVGGSQETQYF. CDR3 sequence (DNA): TGTGCCAGCAGCGTAGTGGGGGGCTCCCAAGAGACCCAGTACTTC.

The chain carries TRBV6-4 and TRBJ1-1; no clear D gene. Trimming removed 1 base at V and 0 bases at J, with 9 bases between. The germline gives CDR1 MRHNA, CDR2 SNTAGT. The CDR3 extends over 15 amino acids. For the CDR3, the DNA is TGTGCCAGCAGTGACTGGAGCAGTATGAACACTGAAGCTTTCTTT. Translating gives CASSDWSSMNTEAFF.

This sequence joins TRBV14 and TRBJ1-1; TRBD1 is a possible D gene (5 bases). V lost 2 bases and J lost 5, with 6 bases in between. Germline values: CDR1 SGHDN, CDR2 FVKESK. CDR3 length equals 12 residues. CDR3 in amino acids: CASSQQGTEAFF. For the CDR3, the DNA is TGTGCCAGCAGCCAACAGGGTACTGAAGCTTTCTTT.

V usage is TRBV5-1 and J usage is TRBJ2-7; no firm D call. Germline V gives CDR1 SGHRS, CDR2 YFSETQ. The CDR3 runs to 14 residues. The ends were cut back, 4 bases at V and 3 bases at J, with 14 bases in the middle. The CDR3 nucleotides are TGCGCCAGCAGCCTAGAGAACAGAAACTACGAGCAGTACTTC. It translates to CASSLENRNYEQYF.

J is TRBJ2-7 and V is TRBV6-5; TRBD2 might be the D (6 bases). Germline values: CDR1 MNHEY, CDR2 SVGAGI. The CDR3 loop spans 12 amino acids. V lost 5 bases, J lost 6 bases, and 11 bases lay in between. The CDR3 DNA follows: TGTGCCAGCAGTCTGGCGGGGCGCGAGCAGTACTTC. This gives the protein CASSLAGREQYF.